This T cell receptor beta chain was retrieved from a study of blood T cell repertoires in COVID-19. Looking at the study overall: PBMCs, B-cell-depleted T cells, or T cells provided the cDNA or gDNA that made up the material.

The table came from immunoSEQ multiplex PCR; TCRdb's copy has only in-frame clones and leaves some out. Of roughly 100,000 clones listed, about four fifths are singletons. The CDR3 runs 16 residues. The germline CDR1 and CDR2 sequences are SQVTM and ANQGSEA. The V and J ends lost 3 bases and 7 bases, in that order; junction bases with no gene match: 10. The sample was peripheral blood. The chain combines TRBV29-1 with TRBJ2-1; the match to TRBD2 covers 12 bases. The TCR originated in a human donor in a cohort sampled during active COVID-19. CDR3 sequence: CSVDPRTSGAGNEQFF. The CDR3 nucleotides read TGCAGCGTTGACCCGCGGACTAGCGGGGCTGGGAATGAGCAGTTCTTC.